This T cell receptor (beta chain) was found in a study of CD8+CD57+ T cells in acquired aplastic anemia. Overall study: Mean DNA quantity obtained from sorted CD4+ and CD8+ cells was 2.5 to 4 ug.

The study's findings and limits: CD8+ Simpson's diversity in patients was not significantly different from that in controls. Overlap between patients and controls comprised 25 to 35 CD8+ CDR3 sequences.

In its sample, this clonotype was seen a few times. The antigen remains unidentified. CDR3 and TCR beta VDJ profiling relied on genomic DNA as the template. TCRdb re-analysed the reads in MiXCR, keeping a single row per CDR3 protein. The table lists roughly 300,000 distinct CDR3 sequences, around 60% of them singletons. Trimming removed 6 bases from V and 2 bases from J; junction bases left unmatched: 4. This CDR3 is built from 15 residues. The rearrangement joins TRBV12-3 or TRBV12-4 to TRBJ1-5, with 10 nucleotides matching TRBD1. Input material: sorted CD4+, CD8+, or CD8+CD57+ T cells (not recorded which) from PBMCs. This clonotype was obtained from a human donor with severe aplastic anemia or a healthy control (not recorded which). CDR3 sequence: CASRPGTGGNQPQHF. For the CDR3, the DNA is TGTGCCAGCAGACCCGGGACAGGGGGCAATCAGCCCCAGCATTTT.